This TCR beta chain was found in a study of shared clonotypes between healthy human individuals. V was shortened by 2 bases and J by 9 bases, with 14 bases between the two germline ends. The CDR3 spans 15 residues. Per germline, CDR1 MGHRA and CDR2 YSYEKL. Some clones are missing from TCRdb's copy, which holds only in-frame ones; the method was immunoSEQ multiplex PCR. The data show over 2 million clones, about 90% seen once. The source is a man aged 18 to 29 in good health. Some clones in this sample may be carry-over from other donors' samples. The source material was naive CD4+ T cells from PBMCs. Subset denoted: CD45RA+ positively selected. The chain has TRBV4-1 and TRBJ1-6, with unresolved D. In DNA, the CDR3 is TGCGCCAGCAGCCAACGTGACCCCGAGGGTTCACCCCTCCACTTT. Translated: CASSQRDPEGSPLHF.